Below, 17 T cell receptor beta chains from the same sample are listed, as sequenced in a study of cytomegalovirus exposure and HLA in healthy donors. A multiplex PCR was run with 60 Vbeta primers and 13 Jbeta primers. This table comes from immunoSEQ multiplex PCR, and its TCRdb copy is limited to in-frame clones, with some not included. The sample contains under 200,000 clones, nearly 80% of which appear only once. What was sequenced was PBMCs. All receptors come from a woman aged 40 to 55 in good health and CMV-seronegative.

The CDR3 region has the DNA TGTGCCAGCAGCACTCAGGCCAGGGGACCGGAAAACCTTGGAGGCGAGCAGTACTTC. This sequence encodes CASSTQARGPENLGGEQYF. The rearrangement uses TRBV7-6 and TRBJ2-5; perhaps TRBD1 as D (6 bases). The J call is in doubt because the DNA end fits TRBJ2-7 better. The CDR3 covers 19 residues. CDR1 is SGHVS and CDR2 is FNYEAQ in the germline V gene.

The count of this clone is one. The genes are TRBV29-1 and TRBJ1-2, with TRBD1 matching 12 bases. V trimming: 6 bases; J trimming: 7 bases; junction bases outside the gene matches: 9. Germline CDR1 and CDR2: SQVTM and ANQGSEA. The length of the CDR3 is 14 residues. The CDR3 DNA reads as TGCAGCGTCGGGACAGGGGGCAGTTATAGTGGCTACACCTTC. It codes for CSVGTGGSYSGYTF.

V is TRBV6-6 and J is TRBJ1-3, with D possibly TRBD1 on 5 matching bases. This CDR3 is built from 14 residues. V was trimmed by 3 bases and J by 9 bases, leaving 15 bases between them. From germline, CDR1 is MNHNY and CDR2 SVGAGI (reference sequence). The CDR3 here is CASSYSDSSGTIYF. DNA of the CDR3: TGTGCCAGCAGTTATTCCGACAGCTCCGGCACCATATATTTT.

J is TRBJ2-4 and V is TRBV5-4; 7 bases map to TRBD1. There are 15 residues in the CDR3. Losses at the gene ends were 4 bases for V and 2 bases for J; bases not matched to a gene: 6. The V gene's germline CDR1 is SGHNT and CDR2 YYREEE (reference sequence). CDR3 region: CASSAETGSKNIQYF. CDR3 coding DNA: TGTGCCAGCAGCGCCGAGACAGGGTCCAAAAACATTCAGTACTTC.

Of note for this clone: One junction end does not reproduce the germline sequence, and a read error may be involved. V is TRBV7-9 and J is TRBJ1-2; D remains unclear. This CDR3 comprises 11 residues. The V gene's germline CDR1 is SEHNR and CDR2 FQNEAQ (reference sequence). In DNA form, the CDR3 reads TGTTCCAGCACCGATTTTTTAGACTACACCTTC. This sequence encodes CSSTDFLDYTF.

The chain uses TRBV5-1 and TRBJ1-2, with D perhaps TRBD1 (6 bases). CDR3 size: 15 residues. The V end was cut by 4 bases, the J end by 6 bases, with 19 bases between. Germline V gives CDR1 SGHRS, CDR2 YFSETQ. CDR3 residues: CASSVKVDSGDGYTF. The CDR3, as DNA: TGCGCCAGCAGCGTGAAAGTGGACAGTGGGGATGGCTACACCTTC.

The chain combines TRBV6-5 with TRBJ1-4; 8 positions agree with TRBD1. The junction had 7 bases not matched to a gene; V was cut back by 6 bases and J by 4 bases. Germline V gene data show CDR1 as MNHEY and CDR2 as SVGAGI. This CDR3 is 15 amino acids long. The CDR3 nucleotides are TGTGCCAGCAGGGAGACAGGGGCCGGTAATGAAAAACTGTTTTTT. Protein: CASRETGAGNEKLFF.

The V call is TRBV7-2, the J call TRBJ2-1, with 8 bases lining up with TRBD2. The CDR3 extends over 15 amino acids. Unmatched junction bases numbered 10, after V lost 5 bases and J lost 7 bases. CDR1 SGHTA and CDR2 FQGNSA come from the germline V gene. The CDR3 DNA is TGTGCCAGCAGCCCCCGGTCGGGGGGGGTGAATGAGCAGTTCTTC. Its protein product is CASSPRSGGVNEQFF. The whole variable domain, filled in from reference TRBV7-2 and TRBJ2-1, reads GAGVSQSPSNKVTEKGKDVELRCDPISGHTALYWYRQSLGQGLEFLIYFQGNSAPDKSGLPSDRFSAERTGGSVSTLTIQRTQQEDSAVYLCASSPRSGGVNEQFFGPGTRLTVL.

This clone has only one observation. The J gene is TRBJ2-4, the V gene TRBV27; TRBD2 aligns across 7 bases. Losses at the gene ends were 6 bases for V and 0 bases for J; bases not matched to a gene: 2. This CDR3 spans 14 amino acids. Germline assignment: CDR1 MNHEY and CDR2 SMNVEV (reference sequence). This chain's CDR3 is CASRPGGAKNIQYF. For the CDR3, the DNA is TGTGCCAGCAGACCGGGGGGAGCCAAAAACATTCAGTACTTC.

This clone was counted only a few times. The V gene is TRBV5-5, the J gene TRBJ2-5; tentatively, D is TRBD1 (6 bases). Trimming took off 0 bases at V and 5 bases at J, with 11 bases between the two ends. Germline V lookup: CDR1 SGHKS, CDR2 YYEKEE (reference sequence). The CDR3 is 14 residues long. This CDR3 reads CASSLGTGKETQYF. The CDR3 nucleotides are TGTGCCAGCAGCTTGGGTACAGGGAAGGAGACCCAGTACTTC. The variable domain in full, completed from reference TRBV5-5 and TRBJ2-5, reads DAGVTQSPTHLIKTRGQQVTLRCSPISGHKSVSWYQQVLGQGPQFIFQYYEKEERGRGNFPDRFSARQFPNYSSELNVNALLLGDSALYLCASSLGTGKETQYFGPGTRLLVL.

The CDR3 spells CASSPLRAVTYNEQFF. CDR3 bases: TGTGCCAGCAGCCCTCTGAGGGCGGTCACCTACAATGAGCAGTTCTTC. The chain employs TRBV7-8 and TRBJ2-1; tentative D call: TRBD2 (5 bases). In germline, CDR1 is SGHVS, CDR2 FQNEAQ. V lost 5 bases and J 2 bases, leaving 16 bases between the germline ends. The CDR3 contains 16 residues.

CDR3 sequence: CASSLVSTGTEAFF. In DNA, the CDR3 is TGTGCCAGCAGTTTAGTCTCAACGGGGACTGAAGCTTTCTTT. The chain is built from TRBV6-1 and TRBJ1-1; D uncertain. V lost 5 bases and J 5 bases, leaving 15 bases between the germline ends. The CDR3 contains 14 residues. In germline, CDR1 is MNHNS, CDR2 SASEGT.

The chain has TRBV19 and TRBJ2-2, with a weak D call TRBD1 (6 bases). The CDR3 is 15 residues long. Germline V CDR1 and CDR2: LNHDA, SQIVND (reference sequence). The V end lost 4 bases, the J end lost 4 bases, and 13 bases lay between the germline ends. Written as DNA, the CDR3 is TGTGCCAGTAGTAGAAAGGCAGGGGCCACCGGGGAGCTGTTTTTT. It translates to CASSRKAGATGELFF.

In its sample, this clone was seen a few times. The gene calls are TRBV18 and TRBJ1-1; D gene unclear. Germline CDR1 reads KGHSH; CDR2 reads LQKENI. The V gene lost 2 bases and the J gene lost 5 bases, with 12 bases spanning the gap. The CDR3 runs 14 residues. In nucleotides, the CDR3 is TGTGCCAGCTCACCATGGGAGGGAGAAACTGAAGCTTTCTTT. It encodes CASSPWEGETEAFF. The entire variable domain, with the rest obtained from reference TRBV18 and TRBJ1-1, is as follows: NAGVMQNPRHLVRRRGQEARLRCSPMKGHSHVYWYRQLPEEGLKFMVYLQKENIIDESGMPKERFSAEFPKEGPSILRIQQVVRGDSAAYFCASSPWEGETEAFFGQGTRLTVV.

This clone has a single count. The chain employs TRBV6-1 and TRBJ2-1; 9 nucleotides line up with TRBD2. V lost 8 bases to trimming and J lost 8 bases; unmatched junction nucleotides: 10. The CDR3 is made up of 14 amino acids. Germline CDR1 is MNHNS and CDR2 is SASEGT. The CDR3 DNA is TGTGCCAGCTTATCCCGCGGGGGGGCTTATGAGCAGTTCTTC. It is translated as CASLSRGGAYEQFF.

The gene calls are TRBV7-7 and TRBJ2-5, with D tentatively TRBD2 (5 bases). With 5 bases removed from V and 1 base from J, the gap between germline ends came to 20 bases. CDR1 is SSHAT, CDR2 FNYEAQ, per germline (reference sequence). The CDR3 sequence is 17 residues long. In nucleotides, the CDR3 is TGTGCCAGCAGCACTAGTCTTTCTTCGGGGTTCCAAGAGACCCAGTACTTC. Amino acids: CASSTSLSSGFQETQYF.

This clone was counted only a few times. The same CDR3 is also encoded by other DNA sequences in this sample. The rearrangement joins TRBV4-2 to TRBJ2-7; D not certain. The V gene's germline CDR1 is LGHNA and CDR2 YNFKEQ. V was pared by 6 bases and J by 4 bases, with 22 bases between. This CDR3 spans 16 amino acids. For the CDR3, the DNA is TGTGCCAGCAGTTTTTTCAAGCAGAAGGCGGCATACGAGCAGTACTTC. It encodes CASSFFKQKAAYEQYF.